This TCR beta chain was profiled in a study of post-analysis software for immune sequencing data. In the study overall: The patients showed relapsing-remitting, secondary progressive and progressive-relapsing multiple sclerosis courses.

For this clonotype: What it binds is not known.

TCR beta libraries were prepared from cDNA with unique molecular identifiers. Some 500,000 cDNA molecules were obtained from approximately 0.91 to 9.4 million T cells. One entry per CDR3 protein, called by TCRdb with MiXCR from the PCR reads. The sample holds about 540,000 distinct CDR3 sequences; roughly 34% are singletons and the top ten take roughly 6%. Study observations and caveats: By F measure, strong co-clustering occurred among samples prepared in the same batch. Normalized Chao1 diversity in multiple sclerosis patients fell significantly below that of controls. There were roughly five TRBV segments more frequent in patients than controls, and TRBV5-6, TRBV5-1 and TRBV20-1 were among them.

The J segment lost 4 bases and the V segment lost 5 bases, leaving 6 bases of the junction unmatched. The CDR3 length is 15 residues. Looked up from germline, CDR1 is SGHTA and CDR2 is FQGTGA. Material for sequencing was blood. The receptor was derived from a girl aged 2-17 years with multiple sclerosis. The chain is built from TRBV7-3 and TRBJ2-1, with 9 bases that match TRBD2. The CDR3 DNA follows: TGTGCCAGCAGCCCCGGTAGCGGGGGATACAATGAGCAGTTCTTC. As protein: CASSPGSGGYNEQFF.